These 8 T cell receptor beta chains came from one sample sequenced in a study of CD4 T cells in relation to SARS-CoV-2 and coronaviruses. No antigen has been identified for these receptors. Unexposed donor CD4+ T cells date from about 2011-2018, before the COVID-19 pandemic. The cells were cultured for 10 days before CD4+ T cells were isolated. Generated by immunoSEQ multiplex PCR, the TCRdb table keeps only in-frame clones and is missing some. The sample shows some 16,000 clones, about 78% of them seen only once. The specimen sequenced was CD4+ T cells from PBMCs, cultured in vitro. These receptors came from a human donor in good health.

The chain carries TRBV24-1 and TRBJ1-5, with D unresolved. Deletions cut 7 bases from V and 3 bases from J, with 12 bases between. The CDR3 covers 14 residues. Germline CDR1 and CDR2: KGHDR and SFDVKD. The chain's CDR3 is CATRGPGDNQPQHF. For the CDR3, the DNA is TGTGCCACCAGGGGCCCTGGGGACAATCAGCCCCAGCATTTT.

The rearrangement links TRBV19 to TRBJ1-5; 8 positions agree with TRBD1. CDR3 length equals 15 residues. Germline V gene lookup returns CDR1 LNHDA and CDR2 SQIVND (reference sequence). V dropped 3 bases and J dropped 6; count of bases not matched to a gene: 7. CDR3 DNA sequence: TGTGCCAGTAGTATTAGGCAGGGGGCTGGTCAGCCCCAGCATTTT. It encodes CASSIRQGAGQPQHF.

The V call is TRBV15, the J call TRBJ1-1; D gene unclear. The CDR3 totals 15 residues. The V end was cut by 0 bases, the J end by 0 bases, with 8 bases between. The germline V gene has CDR1 LNHNV and CDR2 YYDKDF (reference sequence). CDR3 DNA sequence: TGTGCCACCAGCAGAGATAAGGGATTGAACACTGAAGCTTTCTTT. Translation: CATSRDKGLNTEAFF.

V gene TRBV18 combines with J gene TRBJ1-6; D is uncertain. From germline, CDR1 is KGHSH and CDR2 LQKENI. Trimming removed 1 base at V and 8 bases at J, with 18 bases between. The CDR3 has 17 residues. CDR3 region: CASSPHDWFSFDSPLHF. The CDR3 DNA follows: TGTGCCAGCTCACCACATGATTGGTTTAGCTTTGATTCACCCCTCCACTTT.

The J gene is TRBJ2-3, the V gene TRBV5-6, with 8 bases aligning to TRBD1. CDR3 size: 15 residues. CDR1 is SGHDT, CDR2 YYEEEE, per germline. The V gene end was trimmed by 1 base and the J gene end by 1 base; junction bases not matched to a gene: 2. The CDR3 sequence is CASSLLGQGTDTQYF. CDR3 in DNA: TGTGCCAGCAGCTTGTTGGGACAGGGCACAGATACGCAGTATTTT.

The V call is TRBV5-1, the J call TRBJ1-5; tentative D call: TRBD1 (5 bases). Trimming shortened V by 0 bases and J by 5 bases, and 12 bases separated the two germline ends. This CDR3 has 15 residues. Germline V gene lookup returns CDR1 SGHRS and CDR2 YFSETQ. CDR3: CASSLEGRVDQPQHF. The CDR3 region has the DNA TGCGCCAGCAGCTTGGAGGGGCGGGTAGATCAGCCCCAGCATTTT.

The CDR3 DNA follows: TGTGCCAGCAGTTTATTCAAGGGGGTGGGCTCCCCAGATACGCAGTATTTT. It codes for CASSLFKGVGSPDTQYF. This chain connects TRBV28 to TRBJ2-3; D is possibly TRBD1 (6 bases). The germline V gene has CDR1 MDHEN and CDR2 SYDVKM. V was trimmed by 1 base and J by 4 bases, leaving 18 bases between them. The CDR3 is 17 residues long.

The gene calls are TRBV30 and TRBJ2-3; a weak D match, TRBD2 (6 bases). Per the germline V gene, CDR1 is GTSNPN and CDR2 is SVGIG (reference sequence). Trimming removed 0 bases at V and 9 bases at J, with 16 bases between. CDR3 length: 14 amino acids. The CDR3 is CAWSVGPGDKTQYF. Written as DNA, the CDR3 is TGTGCCTGGAGTGTAGGGCCGGGAGATAAGACGCAGTATTTT. Full variable domain (rest looked up from reference TRBV30 and TRBJ2-3): SQTIHQWPATLVQPVGSPLSLECTVEGTSNPNLYWYRQAAGRGLQLLFYSVGIGQISSEVPQNLSASRPQDRQFILSSKKLLLSDSGFYLCAWSVGPGDKTQYFGPGTRLTVL.